The clone carrying this TCR beta chain was seen more than once but under ten times. Antigen: not known. MiXCR, run by TCRdb on the RT-PCR reads, gives a single entry per CDR3 protein. The sample shows about 500,000 distinct CDR3 sequences, approximately 13% of them seen only once. These data are taken from a study of response to subunit inactivated influenza vaccine. General study results and limits: Authors suggested each seasonal flu vaccination may recruit only limited numbers of new T cells.

Germline V gives CDR1 MNHEY, CDR2 SVGEGT. V dropped 7 bases and J dropped 8 bases, with 15 bases sitting between them. The CDR3 sequence is 13 residues long. This receptor was identified in a man aged 45-65 years who received an inactivated influenza vaccine. V gene TRBV6-2 or TRBV6-3 combines with J gene TRBJ2-1; D perhaps matches TRBD2 (5 bases). This specimen consisted of PBMCs from blood, obtained more than 35 days after vaccination. In DNA, the CDR3 is TGTGCCAGCACGGGGTATGGATCGTATGAGCAGTTCTTC. Its protein is CASTGYGSYEQFF.